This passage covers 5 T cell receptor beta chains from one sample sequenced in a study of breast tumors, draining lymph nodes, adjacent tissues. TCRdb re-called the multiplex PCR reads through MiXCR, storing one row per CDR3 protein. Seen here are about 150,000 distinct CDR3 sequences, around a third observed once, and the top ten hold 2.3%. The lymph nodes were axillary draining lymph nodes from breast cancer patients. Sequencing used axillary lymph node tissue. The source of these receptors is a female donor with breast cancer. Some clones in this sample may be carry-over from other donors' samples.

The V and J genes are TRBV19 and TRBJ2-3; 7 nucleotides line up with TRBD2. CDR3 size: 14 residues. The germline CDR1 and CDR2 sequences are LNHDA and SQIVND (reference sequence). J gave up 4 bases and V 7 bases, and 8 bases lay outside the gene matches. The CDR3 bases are TGTGCCAGTAACCCAGCGGGGAGGGCAGATACGCAGTATTTT. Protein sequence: CASNPAGRADTQYF.

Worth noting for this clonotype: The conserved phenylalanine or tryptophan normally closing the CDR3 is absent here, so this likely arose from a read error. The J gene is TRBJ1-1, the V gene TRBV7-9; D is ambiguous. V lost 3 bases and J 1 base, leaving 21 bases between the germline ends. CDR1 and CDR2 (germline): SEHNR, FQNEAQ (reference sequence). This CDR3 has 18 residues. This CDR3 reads CASSFRVHGVEGNTEAFL. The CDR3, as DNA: TGTGCCAGCAGCTTTCGCGTTCACGGAGTGGAGGGGAACACTGAAGCTTTCCTT.

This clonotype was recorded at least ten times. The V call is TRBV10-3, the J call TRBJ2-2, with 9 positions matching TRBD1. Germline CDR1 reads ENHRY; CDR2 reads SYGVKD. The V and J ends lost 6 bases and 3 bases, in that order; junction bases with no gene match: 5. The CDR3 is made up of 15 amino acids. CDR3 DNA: TGTGCCATCAGATCAGGACAGGGGTACACCGGGGAGCTGTTTTTT. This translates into CAIRSGQGYTGELFF.

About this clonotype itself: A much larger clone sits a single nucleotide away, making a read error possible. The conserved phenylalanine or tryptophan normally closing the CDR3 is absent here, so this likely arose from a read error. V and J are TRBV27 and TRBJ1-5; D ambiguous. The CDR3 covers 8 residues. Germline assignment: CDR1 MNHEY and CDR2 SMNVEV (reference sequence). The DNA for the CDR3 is TGCAGGAATCAGCCCCAGCATCTT. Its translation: CRNQPQHL.

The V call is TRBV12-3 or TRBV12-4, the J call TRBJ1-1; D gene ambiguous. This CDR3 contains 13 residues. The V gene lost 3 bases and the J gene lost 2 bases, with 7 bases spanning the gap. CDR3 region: CASSFQINTEAFF. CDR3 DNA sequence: TGTGCCAGCAGTTTTCAGATCAACACTGAAGCTTTCTTT.